This T cell receptor beta chain was documented in a study of shared clonotypes between healthy human individuals. Some clones are missing from TCRdb's copy, which holds only in-frame ones; the method was immunoSEQ multiplex PCR. The profile shows about 750,000 clones, 80% to 95% of them singletons. Naivety among CD8 cells was defined by CD45RO negativity and positive CCR7 selection, thereby excluding terminally differentiated effector memory CD45RA+ cells. This clone was recorded only once. The TCR was taken from a man younger than 40 in good health. Sequencing used naive CD8+ T cells sorted from blood.

CDR3 sequence: CATSTGLAGLTDTQYF. CDR3 DNA sequence: TGTGCCACCAGCACTGGACTAGCGGGACTCACAGATACGCAGTATTTT. The genes are TRBV15 and TRBJ2-3, with 12 bases aligning to TRBD2. Germline loops: CDR1 LNHNV, CDR2 YYDKDF (reference sequence). CDR3 length equals 16 residues. The ends lost 4 bases at V and 2 bases at J; junction bases unmatched: 4. The variable domain in full, completed from reference TRBV15 and TRBJ2-3, reads DAMVIQNPRYQVTQFGKPVTLSCSQTLNHNVMYWYQQKSSQAPKLLFHYYDKDFNNEADTPDNFQSRRPNTSFCFLDIRSPGLGDTAMYLCATSTGLAGLTDTQYFGPGTRLTVL.